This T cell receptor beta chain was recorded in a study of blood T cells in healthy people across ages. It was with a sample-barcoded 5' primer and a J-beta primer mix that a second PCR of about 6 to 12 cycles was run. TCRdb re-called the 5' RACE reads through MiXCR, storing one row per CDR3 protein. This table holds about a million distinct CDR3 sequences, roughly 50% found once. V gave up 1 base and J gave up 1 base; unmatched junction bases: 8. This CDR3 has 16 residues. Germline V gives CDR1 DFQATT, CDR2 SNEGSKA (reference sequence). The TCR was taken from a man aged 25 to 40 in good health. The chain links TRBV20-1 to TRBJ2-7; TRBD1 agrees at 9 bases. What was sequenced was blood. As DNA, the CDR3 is TGCAGTGCTAGAGTGGGCGGGACAGGGACTTCCTACGAGCAGTACTTC. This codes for CSARVGGTGTSYEQYF.